The following is a TCR beta chain sequence with its context. Its antigen has not been determined. Per-base quality was not reported, and no clone a single base away is much larger than it. This entry is derived from a study of T cell responses to AZD1222 COVID-19 vaccine (dated by TCRdb to about 2021). As for the study more broadly: A total of 233 trial participants underwent TCR sequencing, of whom roughly 210 received two doses of AZD1222 and about 25 received two doses of the MenACWY control vaccine. Trial participants were enrolled by age into subgroups of 18-55, 56-69 and 70-plus years, and approximately 150, 30 and 60 TCR-sequenced participants, respectively, were included in these subgroups. Summary of the overall study and its limitations: After two AZD1222 doses, both the breadth and the depth of spike-specific TCRs were significantly higher than at day 0 and than in MenACWY recipients. The 56-69-year group was small, and its depth increase did not reach significance, likely because of low power. The vaccine-associated CD4 TCRs covered the entire spike protein, and the dominant responses fell in regions 160-218 and 743-854. Reportedly, close to half of the unique spike-specific TCRs recognized epitopes lying outside the regions that are mutated in the B.1.351 and B.1.1.7 variants. Conclusions about previously exposed vaccinees are limited because only a handful of AZD1222 recipients were SARS-CoV-2 seropositive at baseline. Because no day 14 peak-response samples were available, the repertoires could be characterized only after the peak T cell response. Most participants were white British and females outnumbered males, and the authors suggested that clonal diversity may have been underestimated.

Including cysteine and phenylalanine, the CDR3 has 14 amino acids. Only CDR3 DNA remains: 42 bases, in frame from the first base. At the junction V is shortened by 1 base and J by 8 bases; bases outside the gene matches: 1. CDR1 and CDR2, looked up from the germline V gene, are SGDLS and YYNGEE. The CDR3 regions of human TCRbeta chains were subjected to immunosequencing. Processing in the source paper ran as follows. TCRs in the repertoires were matched against a reference library of SARS-CoV-2-specific TCRs that had been generated with the MIRA antigen-specificity platform. Breadth meant the fraction of unique TCRs that were SARS-CoV-2-associated, whereas depth meant the fraction of total T cells that were SARS-CoV-2-associated. Using the MIRA data, each spike-specific TCR was assigned both to the spike region to which the TCR was reactive and to a CD4 or CD8 class. Log10-transformed breadth and depth values were compared by one-way ANOVA with Sidak's multiple comparisons tests. This is the immuneACCESS table as TCRdb keeps it, with only in-frame sequences that have V and J called. A part of the clones is gone; compared with another copy, unresolved V genes explain less than half, and the rest is unexplained. For V, J and clone size, that table is used; D and trimming come from the DNA. Recorded for this sample are about 75,000 clones; 88% of them occurred a single time. The ten largest clonotypes hold roughly 10% of the sample.

The sample's time point label is to be understood as: about 28 days (+/-7) after the second vaccine dose. Per the publication, the treatment or condition label means: meningococcal conjugate vaccine given as trial control. Samples from vaccinated people were obtained from the UK trials COV001 and COV002, which included a single-blind randomized controlled phase 2/3 trial of AZD1222 (ChAdOx1 nCoV-19) in healthy adults. Trial participant PBMC samples were collected at day 0 and day 28 after the second dose for TCRbeta chain sequencing. The receptor's source is an adult who received the MenACWY meningococcal vaccine as a control. This specimen consisted of peripheral blood, obtained 28 days after the second dose of the MenACWY control vaccine. This receptor chain uses TRBV9 and TRBJ2-1, and TRBD2 matches 12 of the central bases. The CDR3 region has the sequence CASSVLAGGDEQFF. The bases are TGTGCCAGCAGCGTACTAGCGGGGGGGGATGAGCAGTTCTTC.